The present TCR beta chain was sequenced within a study of cytomegalovirus exposure and HLA in healthy donors. 13 Jbeta primers and 60 Vbeta primers were used for the PCR. Profiled with immunoSEQ multiplex PCR; TCRdb holds only in-frame clones, not every one. Of some 130,000 clones detected, 65% to 80% appear once; the ten largest clones hold around 1.6%. Trimming removed 4 bases from V and 8 bases from J; junction bases left unmatched: 7. The CDR3 consists of 14 residues. Germline V gene data show CDR1 as MNHEY and CDR2 as SMNVEV (reference sequence). As concerns this clone: Its antigen is as yet unknown.

The study, taken as a whole, reports: A few chains linked to CMV were shown in vitro to be specific for CMV antigens. Some V segments (TRBV6-2 and TRBV6-3 among them) were excluded as indistinguishable.

The chain joins TRBV27 to TRBJ2-2, with 7 bases matching TRBD1. What was sequenced was PBMCs. The clonotype comes from a human donor in good health. The CDR3 DNA sequence: TGTGCCAGCAGTTCAAAGACAGGGTTGGGGGAGCTGTTTTTT. Translation: CASSSKTGLGELFF.